This TCR beta chain was sequenced during a study of blood T cell repertoires in COVID-19. The wider study: From the United States, Italy and Spain came samples of acute and convalescent COVID-19. From T cells, B-cell-depleted T cells, or PBMCs came the material, which was cDNA or gDNA.

Sequencing used immunoSEQ multiplex PCR; TCRdb keeps in-frame clones, though not all of them. Seen here are some 170,000 clones, 84% observed once, and the top ten hold approximately 16%. Recovered participants had two consecutive negative NP/OP PCR tests, healthcare professional clearance, or symptom resolution. This TCR derives from a man aged 50 or older who had recovered from COVID-19. Sequencing was performed on PBMCs or T cells enriched from blood (not recorded which).

CDR3 nucleotide sequence: TGTGCCAGCATCCAGGGTGGGGGCACTGGAAACACCATATATTTT. Amino acid sequence: CASIQGGGTGNTIYF. The chain has TRBV6-5 and TRBJ1-3; D possibly corresponds to TRBD1 (6 bases). The germline gives CDR1 MNHEY, CDR2 SVGAGI. The V gene lost 7 bases and the J gene lost 2 bases, with 15 bases spanning the gap. The CDR3 extends over 15 amino acids.